These 10 T cell receptor beta chains originate from one sample sequenced in a study of shared clonotypes between healthy human individuals. Clones were sequenced by immunoSEQ multiplex PCR, and TCRdb holds only the in-frame ones, with some missing. The profile shows millions of clones, approximately 93% of them singletons. Source material: naive CD4+ T cells from PBMCs. Indicated subset: CD45RA+ positively selected. The receptors originated from a man aged 18 to 30 in good health. Some clones in this sample may be carry-over from other donors' samples.

In regard to this clone: Other nucleotide sequences from this sample produce the same CDR3. This chain's CDR3 is CASSPGQGAYEQYF. CDR3 DNA: TGTGCCAGCAGCCCGGGACAGGGAGCCTACGAGCAGTACTTC. The chain links TRBV5-4 to TRBJ2-7; TRBD1 agrees at 9 bases. With 4 bases clipped from V and 2 bases from J, the junction kept 4 bases outside the gene matches. This CDR3 contains 14 residues. Germline values: CDR1 SGHNT, CDR2 YYREEE (reference sequence).

This chain links TRBV6-5 with TRBJ2-4; the D gene could be TRBD1 or TRBD2 (5 bases each). The CDR3 runs to 14 residues. The germline CDR1 and CDR2 sequences are MNHEY and SVGAGI. Trimming left V 9 bases short and J 7 bases short, with 19 bases between. The CDR3 nucleotides read TGTGCCAGACAGGACTGCCTCGCAGGGAACATTCAGTACTTC. Protein sequence: CARQDCLAGNIQYF.

V usage is TRBV5-4 and J usage is TRBJ2-5, with 14 positions matching TRBD2. With V trimmed by 4 bases and J by 3 bases, 8 bases remained unmatched. The CDR3 covers 17 residues. Germline CDR1 is SGHNT and CDR2 is YYREEE (reference sequence). The CDR3 reads CASSPGTSGRLEETQYF. The CDR3 region has the DNA TGTGCCAGCAGCCCCGGGACTAGCGGGAGATTGGAAGAGACCCAGTACTTC.

The J gene is TRBJ2-1, the V gene TRBV18; D is unclear. CDR3 length: 14 residues. Germline-derived CDR1 and CDR2 are KGHSH and LQKENI. Trimming took off 6 bases at V and 2 bases at J, with 11 bases between the two ends. The CDR3 loop reads CASSQDQTYNEQFF. DNA for the CDR3: TGTGCCAGCTCCCAGGACCAAACCTACAATGAGCAGTTCTTC.

The chain links TRBV28 to TRBJ2-3; 8 nucleotides align to TRBD2. The CDR3 covers 17 residues. Germline V gene data show CDR1 as MDHEN and CDR2 as SYDVKM. The V and J ends lost 2 bases and 3 bases, in that order; junction bases with no gene match: 10. The CDR3 protein is CASSLPGGEGLTDTQYF. CDR3 DNA: TGTGCCAGCAGTTTACCGGGGGGGGAAGGGCTAACAGATACGCAGTATTTT.

This clone showed up just once. This chain uses TRBV5-1 with TRBJ2-7; 13 bases line up with TRBD2. The CDR3 totals 16 residues. Germline lookup yields CDR1 SGHRS and CDR2 YFSETQ. Trimming took 4 bases from V and 6 from J; bases not matched to a gene: 10. This CDR3 reads CASSATLAGGPGEQYF. CDR3 in DNA: TGCGCCAGCAGCGCGACACTAGCGGGAGGGCCGGGCGAGCAGTACTTC.

The chain employs TRBV5-6 and TRBJ2-7; D is possibly TRBD1 (5 bases). Germline values: CDR1 SGHDT, CDR2 YYEEEE. The germline V and J ends were trimmed by 0 bases and 1 base, with 8 bases remaining between them. The CDR3 runs to 14 residues. The CDR3 DNA follows: TGTGCCAGCAGCTTGGGCAGGGCGTCCTACGAGCAGTACTTC. It is translated as CASSLGRASYEQYF. The variable domain in full, with the rest retrieved from reference TRBV5-6 and TRBJ2-7, is DAGVTQSPTHLIKTRGQQVTLRCSPKSGHDTVSWYQQALGQGPQFIFQYYEEEERQRGNFPDRFSGHQFPNYSSELNVNALLLGDSALYLCASSLGRASYEQYFGPGTRLTVT.

This chain links TRBV5-1 with TRBJ2-2; 7 nucleotides align to TRBD2. Trimming cost V 3 bases and J 0 bases; bases outside gene matches: 2. Germline CDR1 SGHRS, CDR2 YFSETQ. The CDR3 runs to 15 residues. In nucleotides, the CDR3 is TGCGCCAGCAGCTGGAGCGGGACGAACACCGGGGAGCTGTTTTTT. It codes for CASSWSGTNTGELFF.

The rearrangement links TRBV27 to TRBJ2-1; 7 nucleotides agree with TRBD1. Germline CDR1 MNHEY, CDR2 SMNVEV (reference sequence). Germline trimming cut 2 bases from V and 2 bases from J; bases unmatched to any gene: 3. The CDR3 runs 15 residues. The CDR3 region has the DNA TGTGCCAGCAGTTTAGACAGGGTGGCCTACAATGAGCAGTTCTTC. Translation gives CASSLDRVAYNEQFF.

This clone showed up just once. The same CDR3 also results from other DNA sequences found in this sample. This chain links TRBV5-1 with TRBJ2-1; 13 bases are a match to TRBD2. The CDR3 totals 15 residues. Per the germline V gene, CDR1 is SGHRS and CDR2 is YFSETQ. V lost 4 bases and J lost 3; bases outside the gene matches: 1. The CDR3 protein is CASSRTSGSYNEQFF. The DNA for the CDR3 is TGCGCCAGCAGCCGGACTAGCGGGAGCTACAATGAGCAGTTCTTC.